In this sample, the clone carrying this T cell receptor (beta chain) turned up many times. Its antigen is as yet unknown. Germline-derived CDR1 and CDR2 are LGHNA and YNFKEQ. Trimming took 3 bases from V and 9 from J, leaving 14 bases between them. CDR3 length: 13 amino acids. The record originates from a study of human T cells and chemical hapten exposure. Study at large: 2% DPC applied to a 2 cm by 2 cm arm area sensitized donors. All through the approximately 22-week study, the scalp of each patient received diphenylcyclopropenone doses weekly. Study-level findings and limits: Versus controls, significantly more large CDR3 similarity clusters arose from expanded TCRs.

TCRdb re-called the RACE reads with MiXCR, one entry per CDR3 protein. The sample holds 300,000 to 450,000 distinct CDR3 sequences; 5% to 6.5% are singletons and the top ten take just over 2.5%. Time point described: pre-sensitization, week 0. Treatment given: therapeutic diphenylcyclopropenone sensitization with weekly scalp DPC. Unseparated into fractions, whole blood served as the source from which total RNA was extracted. This clonotype was sampled from a woman in her 50s with alopecia areata. Some clones in this sample may be carry-over from other donors' samples. The specimen comprised whole blood, sampled in connection with sensitization to the hapten diphenylcyclopropenone (DPC). The chain is built from TRBV4-2 and TRBJ1-1, with D possibly TRBD1 on 5 matching bases. The CDR3 bases are TGTGCCAGCAGCCAGGGGGGGTCCGCTCAAGCTTTCTTT. Amino acid sequence: CASSQGGSAQAFF.